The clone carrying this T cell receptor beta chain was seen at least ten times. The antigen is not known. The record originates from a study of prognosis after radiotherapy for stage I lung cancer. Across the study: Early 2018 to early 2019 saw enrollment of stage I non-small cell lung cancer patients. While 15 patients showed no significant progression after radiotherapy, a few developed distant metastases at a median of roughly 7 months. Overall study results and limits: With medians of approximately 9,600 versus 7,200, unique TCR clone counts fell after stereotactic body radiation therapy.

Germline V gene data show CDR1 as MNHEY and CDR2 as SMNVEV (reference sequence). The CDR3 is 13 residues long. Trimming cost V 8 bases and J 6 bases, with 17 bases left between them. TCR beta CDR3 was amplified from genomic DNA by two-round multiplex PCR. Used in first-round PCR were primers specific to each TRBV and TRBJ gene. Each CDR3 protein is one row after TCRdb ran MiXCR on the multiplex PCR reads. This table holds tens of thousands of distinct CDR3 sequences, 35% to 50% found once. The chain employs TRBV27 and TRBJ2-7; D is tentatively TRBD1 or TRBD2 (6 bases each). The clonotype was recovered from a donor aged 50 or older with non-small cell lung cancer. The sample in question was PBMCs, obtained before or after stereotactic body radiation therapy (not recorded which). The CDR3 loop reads CASQQRGAGEQYF. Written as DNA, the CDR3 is TGTGCCAGCCAGCAAAGGGGGGCGGGCGAGCAGTACTTC.